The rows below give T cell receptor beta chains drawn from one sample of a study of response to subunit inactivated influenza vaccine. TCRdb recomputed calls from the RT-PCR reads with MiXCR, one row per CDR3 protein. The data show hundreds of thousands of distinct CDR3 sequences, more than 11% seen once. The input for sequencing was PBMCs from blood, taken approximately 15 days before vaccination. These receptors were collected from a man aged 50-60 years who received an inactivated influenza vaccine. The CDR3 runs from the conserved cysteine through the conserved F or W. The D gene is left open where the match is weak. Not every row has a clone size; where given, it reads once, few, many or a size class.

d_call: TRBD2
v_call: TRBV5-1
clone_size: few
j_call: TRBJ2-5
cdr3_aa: CASSLESGGFLETQYF
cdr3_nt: TGCGCCAGCAGCTTGGAGAGCGGGGGGTTTTTGGAGACCCAGTACTTC

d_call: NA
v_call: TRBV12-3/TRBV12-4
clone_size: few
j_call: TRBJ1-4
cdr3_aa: CASSFTGAELFF
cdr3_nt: TGTGCCAGCAGTTTCACCGGGGCGGAACTGTTTTTT

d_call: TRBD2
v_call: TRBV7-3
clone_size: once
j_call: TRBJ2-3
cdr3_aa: CASSPSGSLDTQYF
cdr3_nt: TGTGCCAGCAGCCCTAGCGGGTCCCTAGATACGCAGTATTTT

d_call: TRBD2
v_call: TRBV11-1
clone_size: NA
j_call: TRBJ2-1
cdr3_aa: CASSQPGLAGGSSYNEQFF
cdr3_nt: TGTGCCAGCAGCCAGCCGGGACTAGCGGGAGGAAGCTCCTACAATGAGCAGTTCTTC

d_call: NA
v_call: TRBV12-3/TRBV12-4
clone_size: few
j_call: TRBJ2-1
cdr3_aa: CASSFRQGGYNEQFF
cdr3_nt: TGTGCCAGCAGTTTTCGCCAGGGCGGCTACAATGAGCAGTTCTTC

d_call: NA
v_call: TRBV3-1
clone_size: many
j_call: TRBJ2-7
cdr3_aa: CASSQTSGRGEQYF
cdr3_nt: TGTGCCAGCAGCCAAACCTCGGGACGCGGCGAGCAGTACTTC

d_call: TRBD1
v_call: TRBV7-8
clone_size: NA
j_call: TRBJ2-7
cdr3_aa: CASSSPGQGNEQYF
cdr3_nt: TGTGCCAGCAGCTCCCCGGGACAGGGGAACGAGCAGTACTTC

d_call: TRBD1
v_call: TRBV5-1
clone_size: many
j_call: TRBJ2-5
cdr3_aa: CASSPGQGLQETQYF
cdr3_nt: TGCGCCAGCAGCCCAGGACAGGGCCTTCAAGAGACCCAGTACTTC

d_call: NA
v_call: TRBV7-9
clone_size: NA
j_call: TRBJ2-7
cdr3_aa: CASSIRPYEQYF
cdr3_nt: TGTGCCAGCAGCATTAGACCCTACGAGCAGTACTTC

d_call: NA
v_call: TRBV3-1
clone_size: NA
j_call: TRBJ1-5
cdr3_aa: CASSQDPGGSQPQHF
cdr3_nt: TGTGCCAGCAGCCAAGACCCTGGAGGGTCTCAGCCCCAGCATTTT

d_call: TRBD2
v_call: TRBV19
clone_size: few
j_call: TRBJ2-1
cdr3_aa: CASRGGHLYNEQFF
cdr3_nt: TGTGCCAGTAGGGGAGGGCACCTATACAATGAGCAGTTCTTC

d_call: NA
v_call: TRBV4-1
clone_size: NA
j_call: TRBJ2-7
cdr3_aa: CASSSNTAGYEQYF
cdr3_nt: TGCGCCAGCTCCTCAAACACCGCTGGGTACGAGCAGTACTTC

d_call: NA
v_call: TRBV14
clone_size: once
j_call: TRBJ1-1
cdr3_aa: CASSQVRGMGTEAFF
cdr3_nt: TGTGCCAGCAGCCAAGTAAGGGGTATGGGCACTGAAGCTTTCTTT

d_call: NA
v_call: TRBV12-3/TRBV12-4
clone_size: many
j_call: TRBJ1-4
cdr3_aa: CASRPPGGKLFF
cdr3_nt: TGTGCCAGCAGACCCCCGGGAGGGAAACTGTTTTTT

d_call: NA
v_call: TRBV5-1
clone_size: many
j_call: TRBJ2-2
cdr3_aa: CASSLGGARTGELFF
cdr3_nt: TGCGCCAGCAGCTTGGGTGGGGCGCGGACCGGGGAGCTGTTTTTT

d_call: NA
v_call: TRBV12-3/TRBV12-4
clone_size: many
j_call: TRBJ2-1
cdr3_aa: CASSSRSKGDRNEQFF
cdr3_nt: TGTGCCAGCAGTTCAAGGTCGAAAGGGGATAGGAATGAGCAGTTCTTC

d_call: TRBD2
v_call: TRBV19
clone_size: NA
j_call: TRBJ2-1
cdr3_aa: CASCKSGLAFDRPYNEQFF
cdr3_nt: TGTGCCAGTTGTAAGTCGGGACTAGCGTTTGATAGGCCCTACAATGAGCAGTTCTTC

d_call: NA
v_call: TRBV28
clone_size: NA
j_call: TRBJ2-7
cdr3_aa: CASSYDRQRGTYEQYF
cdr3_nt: TGTGCCAGCAGTTACGATCGACAGAGAGGAACCTACGAGCAGTACTTC

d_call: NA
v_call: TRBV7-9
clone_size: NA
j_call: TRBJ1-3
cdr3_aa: CASSANKVFMRTIYF
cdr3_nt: TGTGCCAGCAGCGCCAACAAGGTTTTTATGAGGACCATATATTTT

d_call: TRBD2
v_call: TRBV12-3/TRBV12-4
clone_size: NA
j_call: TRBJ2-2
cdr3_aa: CASRPRTSRNTGELFF
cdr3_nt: TGTGCCAGCAGACCCCGGACTAGCCGAAACACCGGGGAGCTGTTTTTT

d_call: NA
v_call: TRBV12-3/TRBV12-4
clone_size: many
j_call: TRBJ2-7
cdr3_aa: CASSLLGGYF
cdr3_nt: TGTGCCAGCAGTTTGCTCGGGGGGTACTTC